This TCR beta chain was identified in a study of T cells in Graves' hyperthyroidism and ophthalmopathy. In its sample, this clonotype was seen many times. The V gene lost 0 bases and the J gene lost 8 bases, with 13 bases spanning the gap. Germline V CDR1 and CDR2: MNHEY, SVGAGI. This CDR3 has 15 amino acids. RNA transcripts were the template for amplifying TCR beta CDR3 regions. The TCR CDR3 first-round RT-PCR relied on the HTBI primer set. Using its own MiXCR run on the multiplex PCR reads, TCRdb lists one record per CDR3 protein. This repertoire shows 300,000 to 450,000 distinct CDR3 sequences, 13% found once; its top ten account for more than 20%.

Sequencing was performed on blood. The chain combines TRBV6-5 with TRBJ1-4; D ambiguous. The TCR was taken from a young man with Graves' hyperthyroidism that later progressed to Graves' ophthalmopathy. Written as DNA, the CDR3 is TGTGCCAGCAGTTACTCGATGGGGATAAGGGAAAAACTGTTTTTT. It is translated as CASSYSMGIREKLFF.